Below, 9 T cell receptor beta chains from the same sample are listed, as sequenced in a study of blood T cell repertoires in COVID-19. Repertoires were generated with immunoSEQ multiplex PCR, while TCRdb's copy carries only in-frame clones and drops some. The table includes more than 150,000 clones, approximately 91% detected once. Sequencing used peripheral blood. These receptors were taken from a man between 40 and 49 years old with acute or convalescent COVID-19.

In DNA form, the CDR3 reads TGTGCCAGCAGCGCGACTAGCGAAGAGACCCAGTACTTC. Its translation: CASSATSEETQYF. The V gene is TRBV7-9, the J gene TRBJ2-5; 8 bases align to TRBD2. The CDR3 has 13 residues. Germline values: CDR1 SEHNR, CDR2 FQNEAQ (reference sequence). The V and J ends lost 5 bases and 3 bases, in that order; junction bases with no gene match: 2.

This clone was found a few times. The V gene is TRBV14, the J gene TRBJ1-5; D not resolved. V gave up 3 bases and J gave up 4 bases, with 4 bases separating them. This CDR3 has 12 residues. The germline V gene encodes CDR1 SGHDN and CDR2 FVKESK. The CDR3 loop is CASSQANQPQHF. Here the CDR3 DNA reads TGTGCCAGCAGCCAGGCAAATCAGCCCCAGCATTTT.

The rearrangement joins TRBV4-1 to TRBJ2-6, with 8 bases aligning to TRBD1. Trimming at V came to 1 base and at J to 0 bases, leaving 5 bases not matched to a gene. In germline, CDR1 is MGHRA, CDR2 YSYEKL. The CDR3 runs 18 residues. The CDR3 spells CASSQGGTGYSGANVLTF. CDR3 DNA sequence: TGCGCCAGCAGCCAAGGGGGGACAGGCTACTCTGGGGCCAACGTCCTGACTTTC.

For the CDR3, the DNA is TGTGCCAGCAGCTTAGCTGGGAGGGCCCAAGAGACCCAGTACTTC. Its translation: CASSLAGRAQETQYF. The V gene is TRBV7-2, the J gene TRBJ2-5, with TRBD2 matching 7 bases. The CDR3 is 15 residues long. Germline assignment: CDR1 SGHTA and CDR2 FQGNSA. The junction had 2 bases not matched to a gene; V was cut back by 0 bases and J by 1 base.

The V call is TRBV5-1, the J call TRBJ2-2, with D hard to call. V gave up 0 bases and J gave up 4 bases, with 16 bases separating them. The CDR3 loop spans 17 amino acids. Per the germline V gene, CDR1 is SGHRS and CDR2 is YFSETQ. The CDR3 reads CASSLAPVQRTTGELFF. CDR3 DNA: TGCGCCAGCAGCTTGGCCCCTGTCCAGCGCACCACCGGGGAGCTGTTTTTT.

The gene calls are TRBV29-1 and TRBJ1-2; no definite D call. Germline V CDR1 and CDR2: SQVTM, ANQGSEA. V was trimmed by 8 bases and J by 4 bases, leaving 14 bases between them. CDR3 length equals 12 residues. As DNA, the CDR3 is TGCAGCATAAGACACACCCTCTATGGCTACACCTTC. This codes for CSIRHTLYGYTF. The full variable domain, in which reference TRBV29-1 and TRBJ1-2 provide the parts outside the CDR3, is SAVISQKPSRDICQRGTSLTIQCQVDSQVTMMFWYRQQPGQSLTLIATANQGSEATYESGFVIDKFPISRPNLTFSTLTVSNMSPEDSSIYLCSIRHTLYGYTFGSGTRLTVV.

The rearrangement links TRBV29-1 to TRBJ2-3, with TRBD1 identical over 10 bases. With 7 bases clipped from V and 4 bases from J, the junction kept 20 bases outside the gene matches. This CDR3 comprises 18 residues. Looked up from germline, CDR1 is SQVTM and CDR2 is ANQGSEA. This chain's CDR3 is CSAKGPARQGAQPDTQYF. CDR3 DNA: TGCAGCGCTAAGGGTCCAGCCAGACAGGGGGCGCAACCAGATACGCAGTATTTT.

For the CDR3, the DNA is TGTGCCAGCAGTCCGGGACTATCCGGGGAGCTGTTTTTT. Protein product: CASSPGLSGELFF. The chain recombines TRBV6-6 with TRBJ2-2; 7 bases fit TRBD2. The V and J ends lost 5 bases and 6 bases, in that order; junction bases with no gene match: 3. Germline V gene lookup returns CDR1 MNHNY and CDR2 SVGAGI (reference sequence). This CDR3 contains 13 residues.

The chain links TRBV3-1 (or the pseudogene TRBV3-2) to TRBJ2-1; 9 bases line up with TRBD2. Trimming took 5 bases from V and 7 from J; bases not matched to a gene: 9. Germline values: CDR1 LGHDT, CDR2 YNNKEL (reference sequence). The CDR3 covers 15 residues. CDR3 bases: TGTGCCAGCAGCTACGGCGGGGGGGCTCAGAATGAGCAGTTCTTC. Translating it yields CASSYGGGAQNEQFF.